These 26 T cell receptor beta chains share one sample of origin, sequenced in a study of T cells after yellow fever vaccination. TCRdb re-called the 5' RACE reads with MiXCR, one entry per CDR3 protein. The repertoire holds 150,000 or so distinct CDR3 sequences, with 6.5% to 8.5% as singletons. The sequences come from CD4+ T cells sorted from PBMCs, collected less than 6 days after the first yellow fever vaccination. Source of these receptors: a man in his late teens or twenties who received the YFV17D yellow fever vaccine.

This clonotype was seen repeatedly, ten times or more. This chain links TRBV10-3 with TRBJ2-3; perhaps TRBD2 as D (6 bases). CDR1 is ENHRY, CDR2 SYGVKD, per germline. There are 12 residues in the CDR3. Trimming took off 11 bases at V and 2 bases at J, with 11 bases between the two ends. The CDR3 nucleotides are TGTGCCGTCGGGGGTCACACAGATACGCAGTATTTT. Translated: CAVGGHTDTQYF.

The chain employs TRBV4-1 and TRBJ2-5; D call uncertain. The ends were cut back, 0 bases at V and 5 bases at J, with 13 bases in the middle. CDR1 is MGHRA and CDR2 is YSYEKL in the germline V gene. CDR3 length: 15 residues. In DNA, the CDR3 is TGCGCCAGCAGCCAAGATCGAGGCGGATGGGAGACCCAGTACTTC. This sequence encodes CASSQDRGGWETQYF.

This clonotype was seen many times. J is TRBJ2-5 and V is TRBV6-1; 9 bases are a match to TRBD2. After removal of 3 bases from V and 5 bases from J, the junction contained 10 bases not matched to a gene. The CDR3 consists of 16 residues. Per germline, CDR1 MNHNS and CDR2 SASEGT. The CDR3 bases are TGTGCCAGCAGTGAGGGGGCTAGCGGGGCCGGGGAGACCCAGTACTTC. This encodes CASSEGASGAGETQYF.

The rearrangement joins TRBV7-8 to TRBJ1-5, with 7 bases that match TRBD1. Trimming at V came to 1 base and at J to 7 bases, leaving 10 bases not matched to a gene. The CDR3 length is 16 residues. CDR1 SGHVS and CDR2 FQNEAQ come from the germline V gene. The CDR3 DNA reads TGTGCCAGCAGCTTAGATTTTTATCAGGGGGGCCAGCCCCAGCATTTT. The encoded protein is CASSLDFYQGGQPQHF.

This clonotype has a count of ten or more. The J gene is TRBJ2-3, the V gene TRBV4-2; D not certain. The CDR3 has 14 amino acids. The germline gives CDR1 LGHNA, CDR2 YNFKEQ. Trimming shortened V by 1 base and J by 3 bases, and 8 bases separated the two germline ends. As DNA, the CDR3 is TGTGCCAGCAGCCAAGCTTTGGGAACAGATACGCAGTATTTT. This codes for CASSQALGTDTQYF.

This clonotype has at least ten counts. The chain uses TRBV6-1 and TRBJ1-1, with TRBD1 as a possible D gene (5 bases). Trimming removed 6 bases at V and 7 bases at J, with 21 bases between. This CDR3 region has 15 residues. Germline loops: CDR1 MNHNS, CDR2 SASEGT. The CDR3 DNA is TGTGCCAGCAGCCGGGCGGGGGGAGAAATTGGTGAAGCTTTCTTT. It yields the protein CASSRAGGEIGEAFF.

In this sample, this clonotype turned up many times. The chain links TRBV6-1 to TRBJ2-7; D might be TRBD1 (6 bases). Germline V lookup: CDR1 MNHNS, CDR2 SASEGT. The germline V and J ends were trimmed by 4 bases and 0 bases, with 13 bases remaining between them. The CDR3 runs to 15 residues. CDR3 protein: CASSAGTTSSYEQYV. The DNA for the CDR3 is TGTGCCAGCAGTGCAGGGACAACTAGCTCCTACGAGCAGTACGTC.

This clonotype was recorded at least ten times. The junction departs from the called germline gene at one end, perhaps through a read error. The rearrangement joins TRBV7-9 to TRBJ1-1; D is ambiguous. The CDR3 is 12 residues long. The V gene's germline CDR1 is SEHNR and CDR2 FQNEAQ (reference sequence). The CDR3 spells CASTLATAEAFF. The DNA of the CDR3 is TGTGCCAGCACCCTCGCGACCGCTGAGGCTTTCTTT.

This chain uses TRBV19 with TRBJ1-5; the match to TRBD1 covers 7 bases. This CDR3 spans 15 amino acids. V trimming: 6 bases; J trimming: 4 bases; junction bases outside the gene matches: 9. Germline CDR1 and CDR2: LNHDA and SQIVND (reference sequence). CDR3 in DNA: TGTGCCAGTAGAACAGGGGCGCCCCGGAATCAGCCCCAGCATTTT. The encoded protein is CASRTGAPRNQPQHF.

The chain couples TRBV20-1 to TRBJ2-7; D not certain. Germline V CDR1 and CDR2: DFQATT, SNEGSKA (reference sequence). The CDR3 sequence is 13 residues long. With 3 bases removed from V and 5 bases from J, the gap between germline ends came to 14 bases. Written as DNA, the CDR3 is TGCAGTGCTAGTTTGGTCACGGTGGACGAGCAGTACTTC. The encoded protein is CSASLVTVDEQYF.

The table lists this clonotype with a few counts. The chain carries TRBV18 and TRBJ2-1; 8 bases map to TRBD1. This CDR3 is 14 amino acids long. Trimming cost V 5 bases and J 5 bases; bases outside gene matches: 5. Per germline, CDR1 KGHSH and CDR2 LQKENI. The DNA of the CDR3 is TGTGCCAGCTCAGTGAGACAGGGGAACAATGAGCAGTTCTTC. This translates into CASSVRQGNNEQFF.

This clonotype was seen many times. This chain joins TRBV4-3 and TRBJ1-6, with 8 bases matching TRBD1. The junction had 4 bases not matched to a gene; V was cut back by 1 base and J by 5 bases. The CDR3 length is 16 residues. CDR1 and CDR2 from the germline V gene are LGHNA and YSLEER. CDR3 protein: CASSQGPGQDNSPLHF. CDR3 bases: TGCGCCAGCAGCCAAGGGCCGGGACAGGATAATTCACCCCTCCACTTT.

This clonotype was detected a few times. The chain joins TRBV7-9 to TRBJ2-1; a possible D gene is TRBD2 (7 bases). The CDR3 consists of 16 residues. Germline CDR1 and CDR2: SEHNR and FQNEAQ (reference sequence). The V and J ends lost 5 bases and 2 bases respectively, with 16 bases between them. CDR3 loop: CASSPRGGGPYNEQFF. The CDR3 region has the DNA TGTGCCAGCAGCCCAAGGGGGGGGGGGCCCTACAATGAGCAGTTCTTC.

To note about this clonotype: One junction end does not reproduce the germline sequence, and a read error may be involved. The chain couples TRBV6-1 to TRBJ1-4; 8 bases align to TRBD1. In germline, CDR1 is MNHNS, CDR2 SASEGT. This CDR3 region has 15 residues. CDR3 residues: CASRPETGAKEKLFF. CDR3 coding DNA: TGTGCCAGCAGACCCGAGACAGGGGCTAAGGAAAAACTGTTTTTT.

At least ten counts were recorded for this clonotype. Here the CDR3 reads CASSQGLSSDTQYF. In DNA form, the CDR3 reads TGTGCCAGCAGCCAAGGGTTGAGCTCAGATACGCAGTATTTT. The chain links TRBV3-1 to TRBJ2-3; D ambiguous. The CDR3 spans 14 residues. CDR1 and CDR2 (germline): LGHDT, YNNKEL (reference sequence). Trimming removed 1 base from V and 4 bases from J, with 9 bases in between.

This clonotype was observed a handful of times. J is TRBJ1-6 and V is TRBV6-1; TRBD1 aligns across 8 bases. The germline V gene encodes CDR1 MNHNS and CDR2 SASEGT. The CDR3 spans 17 residues. The V segment lost 6 bases and the J segment 5 bases; nucleotides outside the gene matches: 12. The CDR3 spells CASRRDSGQGNNSPLHF. The CDR3, as DNA: TGTGCCAGCAGACGGGATTCCGGACAGGGTAATAATTCACCCCTCCACTTT.

This clonotype was counted many times. V is TRBV5-1 and J is TRBJ1-5, with unresolved D. The CDR3 is 14 residues long. V was shortened by 0 bases and J by 2 bases, with 6 bases between the two germline ends. Germline lookup yields CDR1 SGHRS and CDR2 YFSETQ. CDR3 coding DNA: TGCGCCAGCAGCTTGGGTTTGCGCAATCAGCCCCAGCATTTT. Translation: CASSLGLRNQPQHF.

This rearrangement joins TRBV6-1 to TRBJ1-5; D remains unclear. The CDR3 has 16 residues. Germline V CDR1 and CDR2: MNHNS, SASEGT. V was trimmed by 4 bases and J by 0 bases, leaving 13 bases between them. The CDR3 DNA reads TGTGCCAGCAGTGCCCCGGGAGGATATAGCAATCAGCCCCAGCATTTT. Residues: CASSAPGGYSNQPQHF.

This clonotype has ten or more counts. The chain uses TRBV7-9 and TRBJ1-2, with D uncertain. CDR3 length: 13 residues. Trimming pared 8 bases from V and 4 bases from J, leaving 14 bases between. Looked up from germline, CDR1 is SEHNR and CDR2 is FQNEAQ (reference sequence). The CDR3 DNA reads TGTGCCAGCTCGGGGAGGCTCGGCTATGGCTACACCTTC. Encoded protein: CASSGRLGYGYTF.

The table lists this clonotype with many counts. The chain combines TRBV6-5 with TRBJ2-2; 10 positions match TRBD2. CDR1 is MNHEY and CDR2 is SVGAGI in the germline V gene. V lost 0 bases and J lost 2; bases outside the gene matches: 6. The CDR3 has 18 residues. CDR3 nucleotides: TGTGCCAGCAGTTACTCGTGGCTAGCGGGGGCCAACACCGGGGAGCTGTTTTTT. Protein product: CASSYSWLAGANTGELFF.

As regards this clonotype: This clone may be a read error of a much larger clone one base away. This chain joins TRBV7-3 and TRBJ2-5; 7 nucleotides line up with TRBD1. Germline CDR1 is SGHTA and CDR2 is FQGTGA. The CDR3 consists of 15 residues. The CDR3 nucleotides read TGTGCCAGCAGCCGATCCCCGACAGGGCAAGAGACCCACTACTTC. It encodes CASSRSPTGQETHYF.

This clonotype has only a few counts. The chain carries TRBV6-2 or TRBV6-3 and TRBJ2-3; D not certain. The CDR3 sequence is 16 residues long. Germline V gene lookup returns CDR1 MNHEY and CDR2 SVGEGT. V dropped 8 bases and J dropped 1 base, with 19 bases sitting between them. CDR3 in amino acids: CASRFRSSLGTDTQYF. In DNA form, the CDR3 reads TGTGCCAGCCGCTTTCGGAGCTCGTTGGGCACAGATACGCAGTATTTT.

The genes are TRBV7-2 and TRBJ2-7; D perhaps matches TRBD2 (6 bases). Trimming took 0 bases from V and 3 from J, leaving 6 bases between them. This CDR3 is 13 amino acids long. CDR1 is SGHTA and CDR2 is FQGNSA in the germline V gene. CDR3 amino acids: CASSLARDYEQYV. The CDR3 DNA follows: TGTGCCAGCAGCTTAGCGCGGGACTACGAGCAGTACGTC.

This clonotype has a count of ten or more. The chain couples TRBV7-2 to TRBJ2-5; the match to TRBD2 covers 7 bases. The CDR3 sequence is 15 residues long. V lost 3 bases to trimming and J lost 0 bases; unmatched junction nucleotides: 4. Germline V gene sequence: CDR1 SGHTA, CDR2 FQGNSA. CDR3 DNA: TGTGCCAGCAGCTTTCGGCTAGCGGACCAAGAGACCCAGTACTTC. Translating it yields CASSFRLADQETQYF. Full variable domain (rest looked up from reference TRBV7-2 and TRBJ2-5): GAGVSQSPSNKVTEKGKDVELRCDPISGHTALYWYRQSLGQGLEFLIYFQGNSAPDKSGLPSDRFSAERTGGSVSTLTIQRTQQEDSAVYLCASSFRLADQETQYFGPGTRLLVL.

This clonotype was observed a handful of times. This rearrangement joins TRBV11-2 to TRBJ2-5; D could derive from TRBD1 or TRBD2 (5 bases each). CDR1 and CDR2 (germline): SGHAT, FQNNGV. V was shortened by 5 bases and J by 3 bases, with 16 bases between the two germline ends. This CDR3 spans 15 amino acids. The CDR3 bases are TGTGCCAGCAGCCCTGGGGGACGACTTGAAGAGACCCAGTACTTC. This sequence encodes CASSPGGRLEETQYF.

There are many counts of this clonotype. The chain has TRBV7-3 and TRBJ2-2, with 9 bases that match TRBD1. CDR3 length: 15 amino acids. The V segment lost 5 bases and the J segment 6 bases; nucleotides outside the gene matches: 7. The germline V gene encodes CDR1 SGHTA and CDR2 FQGTGA. CDR3 loop: CASSPGQGLAGELFF. CDR3 in DNA: TGTGCCAGCAGCCCCGGACAGGGGTTAGCCGGGGAGCTGTTTTTT. The full variable domain, in which reference TRBV7-3 and TRBJ2-2 provide the parts outside the CDR3, is GAGVSQTPSNKVTEKGKYVELRCDPISGHTALYWYRQSLGQGPEFLIYFQGTGAADDSGLPNDRFFAVRPEGSVSTLKIQRTERGDSAVYLCASSPGQGLAGELFFGEGSRLTVL.